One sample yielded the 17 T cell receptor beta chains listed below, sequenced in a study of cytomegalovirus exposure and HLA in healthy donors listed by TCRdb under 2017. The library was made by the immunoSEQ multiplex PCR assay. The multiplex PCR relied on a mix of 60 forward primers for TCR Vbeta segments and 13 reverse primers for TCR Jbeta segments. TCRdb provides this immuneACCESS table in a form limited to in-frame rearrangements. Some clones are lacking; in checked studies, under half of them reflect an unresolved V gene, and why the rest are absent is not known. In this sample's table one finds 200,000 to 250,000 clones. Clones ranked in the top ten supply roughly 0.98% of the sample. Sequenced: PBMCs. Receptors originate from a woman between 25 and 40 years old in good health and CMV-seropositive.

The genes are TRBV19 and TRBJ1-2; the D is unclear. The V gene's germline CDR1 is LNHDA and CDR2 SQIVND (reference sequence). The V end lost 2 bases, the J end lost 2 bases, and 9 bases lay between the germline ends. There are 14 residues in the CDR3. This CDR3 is CASSILAQNYGYTF. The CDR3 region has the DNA TGTGCCAGTAGTATATTAGCGCAAAACTATGGCTACACCTTC.

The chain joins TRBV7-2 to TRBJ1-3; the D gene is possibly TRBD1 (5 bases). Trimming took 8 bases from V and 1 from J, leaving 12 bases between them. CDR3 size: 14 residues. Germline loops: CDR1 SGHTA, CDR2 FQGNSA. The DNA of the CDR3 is TGTGCCAGCGACACGTCAGGGTCTGGAAACACCATATATTTT. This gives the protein CASDTSGSGNTIYF.

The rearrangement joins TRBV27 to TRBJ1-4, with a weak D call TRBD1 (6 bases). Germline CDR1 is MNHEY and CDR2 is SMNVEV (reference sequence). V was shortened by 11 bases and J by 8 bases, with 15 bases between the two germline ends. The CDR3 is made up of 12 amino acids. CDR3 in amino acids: CAVRGMGEKLFF. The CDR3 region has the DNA TGTGCCGTCAGGGGTATGGGAGAAAAACTGTTTTTT.

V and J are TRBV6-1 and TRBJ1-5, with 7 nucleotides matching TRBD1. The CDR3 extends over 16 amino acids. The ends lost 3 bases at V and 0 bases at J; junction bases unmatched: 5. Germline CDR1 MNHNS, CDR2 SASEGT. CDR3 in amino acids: CASSEKQGHSNQPQHF. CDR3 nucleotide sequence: TGTGCCAGCAGTGAGAAACAGGGGCATAGCAATCAGCCCCAGCATTTT.

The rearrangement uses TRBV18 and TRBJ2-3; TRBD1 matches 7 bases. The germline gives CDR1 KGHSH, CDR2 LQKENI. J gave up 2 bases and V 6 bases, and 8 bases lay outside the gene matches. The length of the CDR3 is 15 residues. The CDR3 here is CASSPDRTFTDTQYF. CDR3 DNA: TGTGCCAGCTCCCCGGACAGGACATTCACAGATACGCAGTATTTT.

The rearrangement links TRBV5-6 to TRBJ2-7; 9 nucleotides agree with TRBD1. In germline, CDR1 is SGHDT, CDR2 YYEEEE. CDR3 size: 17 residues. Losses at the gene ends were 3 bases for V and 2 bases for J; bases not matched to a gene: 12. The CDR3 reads CASSSITGQGPTYEQYF. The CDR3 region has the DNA TGTGCCAGCAGCTCAATTACGGGACAGGGACCAACCTACGAGCAGTACTTC.

CDR3 amino acids: CASSQETRSWTTGANVLTF. The CDR3 region has the DNA TGCGCCAGCAGCCAGGAGACCAGGTCATGGACAACTGGGGCCAACGTCCTGACTTTC. The genes are TRBV4-1 and TRBJ2-6; possible D gene TRBD1, 5 bases. The CDR3 consists of 19 residues. V lost 3 bases, J lost 2 bases, and 20 bases lay in between. Looked up from germline, CDR1 is MGHRA and CDR2 is YSYEKL.

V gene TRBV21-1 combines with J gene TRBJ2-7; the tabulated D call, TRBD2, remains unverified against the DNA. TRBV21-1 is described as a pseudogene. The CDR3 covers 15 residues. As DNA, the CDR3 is TGTGCCAGCAGCAAAGCGCCCGGGGTGGACTACGAGCAGTACTTC. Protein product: CASSKAPGVDYEQYF.

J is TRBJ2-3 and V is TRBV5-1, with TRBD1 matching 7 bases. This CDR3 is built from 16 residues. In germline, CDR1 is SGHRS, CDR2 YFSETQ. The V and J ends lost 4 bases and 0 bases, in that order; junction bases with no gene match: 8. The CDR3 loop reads CASSRDSLPSTDTQYF. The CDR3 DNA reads TGCGCCAGCAGCAGGGACAGCCTACCGAGCACAGATACGCAGTATTTT. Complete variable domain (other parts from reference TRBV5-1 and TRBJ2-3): KAGVTQTPRYLIKTRGQQVTLSCSPISGHRSVSWYQQTPGQGLQFLFEYFSETQRNKGNFPGRFSGRQFSNSRSEMNVSTLELGDSALYLCASSRDSLPSTDTQYFGPGTRLTVL.

The CDR3 spells CASSPHGFGGGTEAFF. The CDR3 DNA is TGTGCCAGCAGCCCCCATGGGTTCGGAGGAGGTACTGAAGCTTTCTTT. The rearrangement links TRBV9 to TRBJ1-1; D call uncertain. Trimming removed 4 bases from V and 5 bases from J, with 21 bases in between. The CDR3 length is 16 residues. Per the germline V gene, CDR1 is SGDLS and CDR2 is YYNGEE.

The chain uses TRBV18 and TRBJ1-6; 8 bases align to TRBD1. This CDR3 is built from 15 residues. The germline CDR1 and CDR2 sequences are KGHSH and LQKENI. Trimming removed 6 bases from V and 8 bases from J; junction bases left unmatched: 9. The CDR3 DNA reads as TGTGCCAGCTCCCCCGTCCCGGGACAGGATTCACCCCTCCACTTT. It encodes CASSPVPGQDSPLHF. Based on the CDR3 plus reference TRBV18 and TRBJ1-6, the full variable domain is NAGVMQNPRHLVRRRGQEARLRCSPMKGHSHVYWYRQLPEEGLKFMVYLQKENIIDESGMPKERFSAEFPKEGPSILRIQQVVRGDSAAYFCASSPVPGQDSPLHFGNGTRLTVT.

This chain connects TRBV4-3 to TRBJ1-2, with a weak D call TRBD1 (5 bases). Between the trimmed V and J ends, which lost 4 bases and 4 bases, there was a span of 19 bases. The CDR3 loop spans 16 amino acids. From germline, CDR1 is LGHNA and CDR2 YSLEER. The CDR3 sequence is CASSRGQGRWSYGYTF. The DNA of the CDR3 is TGCGCCAGCAGCCGTGGCCAGGGAAGATGGTCCTATGGCTACACCTTC.

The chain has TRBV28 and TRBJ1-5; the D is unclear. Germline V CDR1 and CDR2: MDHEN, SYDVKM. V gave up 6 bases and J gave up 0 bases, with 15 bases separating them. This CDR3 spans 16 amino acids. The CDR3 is CASRSMRASSNQPQHF. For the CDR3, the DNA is TGTGCCAGCAGGAGTATGCGGGCCTCTAGCAATCAGCCCCAGCATTTT.

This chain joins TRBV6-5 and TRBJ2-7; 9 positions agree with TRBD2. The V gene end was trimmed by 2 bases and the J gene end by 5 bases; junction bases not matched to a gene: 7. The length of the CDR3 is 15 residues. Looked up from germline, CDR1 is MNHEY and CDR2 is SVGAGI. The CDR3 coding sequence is TGTGCCAGCAGTTACAATCGGCGGGAGGGTGACGAGCAGTACTTC. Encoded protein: CASSYNRREGDEQYF.

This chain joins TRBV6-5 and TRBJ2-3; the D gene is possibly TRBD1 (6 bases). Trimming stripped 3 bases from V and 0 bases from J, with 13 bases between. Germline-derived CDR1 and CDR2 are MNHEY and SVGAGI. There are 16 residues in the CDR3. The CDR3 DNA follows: TGTGCCAGCAGTTATATAGGGACACCTAGCACAGATACGCAGTATTTT. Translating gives CASSYIGTPSTDTQYF.

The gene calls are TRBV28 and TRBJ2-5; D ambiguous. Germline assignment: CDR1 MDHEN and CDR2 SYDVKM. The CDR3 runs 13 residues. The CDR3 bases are TGTGCATCGCGAGTAGAAGCTCTTCAGACCCAGTACTTC. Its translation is CASRVEALQTQYF. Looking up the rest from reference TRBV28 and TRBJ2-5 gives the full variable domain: DVKVTQSSRYLVKRTGEKVFLECVQDMDHENMFWYRQDPGLGLRLIYFSYDVKMKEKGDIPEGYSVSREKKERFSLILESASTNQTSMYLCASRVEALQTQYFGPGTRLLVL.

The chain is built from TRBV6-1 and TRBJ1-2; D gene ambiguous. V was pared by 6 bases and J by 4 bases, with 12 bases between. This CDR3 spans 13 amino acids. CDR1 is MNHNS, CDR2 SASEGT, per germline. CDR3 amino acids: CASREGLGYGYTF. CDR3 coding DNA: TGTGCCAGCAGAGAGGGTCTCGGCTATGGCTACACCTTC.